This T cell receptor beta chain appears in the sequencing data of a study of control samples from healthy donors and cancer patients. TCRdb keeps only in-frame clones here, not all; method: immunoSEQ multiplex PCR. The table shows more than 85,000 clones, with 65% to 85% occurring only once. The CDR3 loop spans 16 amino acids. V gave up 1 base and J gave up 0 bases; unmatched junction bases: 6. Germline V gives CDR1 MNHEY, CDR2 SMNVEV (reference sequence). Specimen: PBMCs. The rearrangement uses TRBV27 and TRBJ2-7; the match to TRBD2 covers 7 bases. The clonotype comes from a man aged 65-85 years with lung cancer. The DNA of the CDR3 is TGTGCCAGCAGTTTATTTCTAGGGAGGGCCTCCTACGAGCAGTACTTC. Translation: CASSLFLGRASYEQYF.